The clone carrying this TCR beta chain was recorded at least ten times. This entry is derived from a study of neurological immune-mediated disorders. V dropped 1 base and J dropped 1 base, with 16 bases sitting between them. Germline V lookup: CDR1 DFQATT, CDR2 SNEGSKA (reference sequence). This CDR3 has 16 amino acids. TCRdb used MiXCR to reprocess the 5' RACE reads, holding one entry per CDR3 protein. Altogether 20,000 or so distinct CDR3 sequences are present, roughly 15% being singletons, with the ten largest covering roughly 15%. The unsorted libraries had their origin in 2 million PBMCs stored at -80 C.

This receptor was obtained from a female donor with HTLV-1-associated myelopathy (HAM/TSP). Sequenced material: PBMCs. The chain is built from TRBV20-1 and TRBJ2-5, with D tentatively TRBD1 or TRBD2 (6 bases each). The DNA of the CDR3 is TGCAGTGCTAGAGGCCTTAAACGGGGGCTCCAAGAGACCCAGTACTTC. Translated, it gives CSARGLKRGLQETQYF.